The rows below give T cell receptor beta chains drawn from one sample of a study of shared clonotypes between healthy human individuals. Sequenced by immunoSEQ multiplex PCR; TCRdb stores in-frame clones only, minus some. The data contain 2 million to 2.5 million clones, nearly 97% of them singletons. Sequenced: naive CD4+ T cells sorted from blood. These receptors came from a man younger than 35 in good health. The CDR3 runs from the conserved cysteine through the conserved F or W. Each record gives: J gene, V gene, clone size, D gene, CDR3 DNA, CDR3 protein. D genes are given only for firm matches. The listing skips clone size in some rows; elsewhere it reads once, few, many or a size class.

j_gene: TRBJ2-5; v_gene: TRBV5-1; abundance: NA; d_gene: TRBD2; CDR3nt: TGCGCCAGCAGCTTGGCCGGCCGGGGGGTACAAGAGACCCAGTACTTC; CDR3aa: CASSLAGRGVQETQYF
j_gene: TRBJ1-2; v_gene: TRBV4-3; abundance: NA; d_gene: NA; CDR3nt: TGCGCCAGCAGTCAGGCGGGGGCAGGCTATGGCTACACCTTC; CDR3aa: CASSQAGAGYGYTF
j_gene: TRBJ2-1; v_gene: TRBV30; abundance: NA; d_gene: TRBD2; CDR3nt: TGTGCCTGGAGTGCCCTAGCGGGAGTAGGCAATGAGCAGTTCTTC; CDR3aa: CAWSALAGVGNEQFF
j_gene: TRBJ2-7; v_gene: TRBV6-5; abundance: once; d_gene: TRBD1; CDR3nt: TGTGCCAGCAGTTACTTTAGAGGACAGGCTGCTTACGAGCAGTACTTC; CDR3aa: CASSYFRGQAAYEQYF
j_gene: TRBJ1-2; v_gene: TRBV7-2; abundance: NA; d_gene: NA; CDR3nt: TGTGCCAGCAGCGGAACAGGGACAATAGGGGGTTCAGGCTACACCTTC; CDR3aa: CASSGTGTIGGSGYTF
j_gene: TRBJ2-3; v_gene: TRBV7-6; abundance: NA; d_gene: NA; CDR3nt: TGTGCCAGCAGCTTAGTTTCTACAGATACGCAGTATTTT; CDR3aa: CASSLVSTDTQYF
j_gene: TRBJ1-3; v_gene: TRBV19; abundance: NA; d_gene: NA; CDR3nt: TGTGCCAGTAGTTCTATGACCGGTGGAAACACCATATATTTT; CDR3aa: CASSSMTGGNTIYF
j_gene: TRBJ2-5; v_gene: TRBV10-3; abundance: NA; d_gene: TRBD2; CDR3nt: TGTGCCATCAGTAAGGGACTAGTACAAGAGACCCAGTACTTC; CDR3aa: CAISKGLVQETQYF
j_gene: TRBJ1-6; v_gene: TRBV18; abundance: NA; d_gene: NA; CDR3nt: TGTGCCAGCTCGGAGGAGAGCTCCTATAATTCACCCCTCCACTTT; CDR3aa: CASSEESSYNSPLHF
j_gene: TRBJ1-5; v_gene: TRBV5-4; abundance: NA; d_gene: NA; CDR3nt: TGTGCCAGCAGCTATAATCTCGGCCCCCAGCATTTT; CDR3aa: CASSYNLGPQHF
j_gene: TRBJ1-2; v_gene: TRBV28; abundance: NA; d_gene: NA; CDR3nt: TGTGCCAGCAGTTTTTTTCGGGTGGGCTACACCTTC; CDR3aa: CASSFFRVGYTF
j_gene: TRBJ1-3; v_gene: TRBV15; abundance: NA; d_gene: NA; CDR3nt: TGTGCCACCAGCAGAGGACAGAACTCTGGAAACACCATATATTTT; CDR3aa: CATSRGQNSGNTIYF
j_gene: TRBJ2-7; v_gene: TRBV7-2; abundance: once; d_gene: NA; CDR3nt: TGTGCCAGCAGCTTCCGGATATCCTACGAGCAGTACTTC; CDR3aa: CASSFRISYEQYF
j_gene: TRBJ2-5; v_gene: TRBV12-5; abundance: NA; d_gene: TRBD2; CDR3nt: TGTGCTAGTGGTTTGGGGACTAGCGGGGGGGCAGAGACCCAGTACTTC; CDR3aa: CASGLGTSGGAETQYF
j_gene: TRBJ2-1; v_gene: TRBV18; abundance: NA; d_gene: TRBD2; CDR3nt: TGTGCCAGCTCACCACCTGCTAGCGGGGGGCTCTACAATGAGCAGTTCTTC; CDR3aa: CASSPPASGGLYNEQFF
j_gene: TRBJ2-3; v_gene: TRBV18; abundance: NA; d_gene: NA; CDR3nt: TGTGCCAGCTCACCAGAAACAGATACGCAGTATTTT; CDR3aa: CASSPETDTQYF
j_gene: TRBJ2-1; v_gene: TRBV11-1; abundance: once; d_gene: NA; CDR3nt: TGTGCCAGCAGCCGATCCGGGACGGTCTCCTACAATGAGCAGTTCTTC; CDR3aa: CASSRSGTVSYNEQFF
j_gene: TRBJ1-6; v_gene: TRBV10-1; abundance: NA; d_gene: NA; CDR3nt: TGCGCCAGCAGTGATGGGGGGCCTAATTCACCCCTCCACTTT; CDR3aa: CASSDGGPNSPLHF
j_gene: TRBJ2-7; v_gene: TRBV18; abundance: NA; d_gene: NA; CDR3nt: TGTGCCAGTCGAGGGACGGGTGCTGCCTACGAGCAGTACTTC; CDR3aa: CASRGTGAAYEQYF
j_gene: TRBJ2-3; v_gene: TRBV10-1; abundance: NA; d_gene: TRBD2; CDR3nt: TGCGCCAGCAGTGAGGCCGGGGGGATTTCAGATACGCAGTATTTT; CDR3aa: CASSEAGGISDTQYF
j_gene: TRBJ2-5; v_gene: TRBV5-1; abundance: NA; d_gene: TRBD2; CDR3nt: TGCGCCAGCAGCTTGGCGCTAGCGGGTCAACAAGAGACCCAGTACTTC; CDR3aa: CASSLALAGQQETQYF
j_gene: TRBJ1-2; v_gene: TRBV6-1; abundance: once; d_gene: NA; CDR3nt: TGTGCCACCAACCCGGCCGCGTATGGCTACACCTTC; CDR3aa: CATNPAAYGYTF
j_gene: TRBJ2-3; v_gene: TRBV28; abundance: NA; d_gene: NA; CDR3nt: TGTGCCAGCAGTTTATCGGCCAGGGGAGGTGATACGCAGTATTTT; CDR3aa: CASSLSARGGDTQYF
j_gene: TRBJ1-1; v_gene: TRBV5-4; abundance: NA; d_gene: TRBD1; CDR3nt: TGTGCCAGCAGCCCAGGGGGAAGGGACACTGAAGCTTTCTTT; CDR3aa: CASSPGGRDTEAFF
j_gene: TRBJ2-3; v_gene: TRBV5-1; abundance: NA; d_gene: TRBD1; CDR3nt: TGCGCCAGCAGCTTTAGGGGACAGTTCACAGATACGCAGTATTTT; CDR3aa: CASSFRGQFTDTQYF
j_gene: TRBJ1-2; v_gene: TRBV7-2; abundance: NA; d_gene: NA; CDR3nt: TGTGCCAGCAGCTCACCAGTGGTAGGGAGGAACTATGGCTACACCTTC; CDR3aa: CASSSPVVGRNYGYTF
j_gene: TRBJ2-2; v_gene: TRBV2; abundance: NA; d_gene: NA; CDR3nt: TGTGCCAGCAGTGAAGGGAATGCCGGGGAGCTGTTTTTT; CDR3aa: CASSEGNAGELFF
j_gene: TRBJ2-7; v_gene: TRBV6-5; abundance: NA; d_gene: NA; CDR3nt: TGTGCCAGCAGTTACTCGGGCGGGACCCCCTACGAGCAGTACTTC; CDR3aa: CASSYSGGTPYEQYF
j_gene: TRBJ2-1; v_gene: TRBV18; abundance: NA; d_gene: TRBD2; CDR3nt: TGTGCCAGCTCACCTCCGGGACTAGCGGTCTCCAATGAGCAGTTCTTC; CDR3aa: CASSPPGLAVSNEQFF
j_gene: TRBJ1-2; v_gene: TRBV25-1; abundance: NA; d_gene: NA; CDR3nt: TGTGCCAGCAGTGCCACTGGCTATGGCTACACCTTC; CDR3aa: CASSATGYGYTF
j_gene: TRBJ2-6; v_gene: TRBV19; abundance: NA; d_gene: NA; CDR3nt: TGTGCCAGTAACGATGGGGGGCTGAGCTCTGGGGCCAACGTCCTGACTTTC; CDR3aa: CASNDGGLSSGANVLTF
j_gene: TRBJ1-4; v_gene: TRBV7-9; abundance: NA; d_gene: TRBD1; CDR3nt: TGTGCCAGCGGACAGGGTTTCAAGGAGAAACTGTTTTTT; CDR3aa: CASGQGFKEKLFF
j_gene: TRBJ1-2; v_gene: TRBV2; abundance: NA; d_gene: NA; CDR3nt: TGTGCCAGCAGGGGGCGCGACTATGGCTACACCTTC; CDR3aa: CASRGRDYGYTF
j_gene: TRBJ1-2; v_gene: TRBV28; abundance: NA; d_gene: TRBD1; CDR3nt: TGTGCCAGCAGTTTAGGAGGCAGGGGACAGGGAGGATATGGCTACACCTTC; CDR3aa: CASSLGGRGQGGYGYTF
j_gene: TRBJ1-6; v_gene: TRBV7-3; abundance: NA; d_gene: TRBD1; CDR3nt: TGTGCCAGCAGCCTCAGGGGGAGCAATTCACCCCTCCACTTT; CDR3aa: CASSLRGSNSPLHF
j_gene: TRBJ2-1; v_gene: TRBV7-9; abundance: NA; d_gene: NA; CDR3nt: TGTGCCAGCACCCGGGCCCCCCCTCGGGATGAGCAGTTCTTC; CDR3aa: CASTRAPPRDEQFF
j_gene: TRBJ2-5; v_gene: TRBV7-7; abundance: once; d_gene: NA; CDR3nt: TGTGCTAGCAGCCTGGGGCTTCCCTTGGGGCAAGAGACCCAGTACTTC; CDR3aa: CASSLGLPLGQETQYF